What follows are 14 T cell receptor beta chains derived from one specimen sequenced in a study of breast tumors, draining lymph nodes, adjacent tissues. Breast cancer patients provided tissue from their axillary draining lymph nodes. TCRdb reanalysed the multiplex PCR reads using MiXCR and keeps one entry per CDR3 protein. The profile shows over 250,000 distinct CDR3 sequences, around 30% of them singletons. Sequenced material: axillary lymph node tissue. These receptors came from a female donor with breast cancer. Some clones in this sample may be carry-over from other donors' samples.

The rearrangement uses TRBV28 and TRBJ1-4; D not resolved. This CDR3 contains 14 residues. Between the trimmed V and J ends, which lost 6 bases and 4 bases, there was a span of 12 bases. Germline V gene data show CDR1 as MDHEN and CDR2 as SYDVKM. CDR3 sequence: CASRGPLSNEKLFF. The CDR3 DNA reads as TGTGCCAGCAGAGGACCGCTCAGTAATGAAAAACTGTTTTTT.

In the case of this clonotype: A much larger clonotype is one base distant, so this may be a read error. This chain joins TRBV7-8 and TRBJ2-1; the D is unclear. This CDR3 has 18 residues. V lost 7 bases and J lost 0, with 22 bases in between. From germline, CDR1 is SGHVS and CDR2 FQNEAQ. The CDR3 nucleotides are TGTGCCAGCAAAGTGGGTAGAACCTCTAGGAGCTCCTACAATGAGCAGTTCTTC. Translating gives CASKVGRTSRSSYNEQFF.

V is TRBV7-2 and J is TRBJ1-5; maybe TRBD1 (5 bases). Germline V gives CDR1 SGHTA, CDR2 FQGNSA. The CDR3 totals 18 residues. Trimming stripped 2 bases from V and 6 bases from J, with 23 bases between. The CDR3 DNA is TGTGCCAGCAGCTTACCAATGAAGTTGGGACGGGAGCTTCAGCCCCAGCATTTT. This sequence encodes CASSLPMKLGRELQPQHF.

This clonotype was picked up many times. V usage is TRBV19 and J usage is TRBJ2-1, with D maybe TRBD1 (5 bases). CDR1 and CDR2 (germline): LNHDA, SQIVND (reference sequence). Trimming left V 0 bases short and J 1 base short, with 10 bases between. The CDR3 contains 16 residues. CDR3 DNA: TGTGCCAGTAGTATAGAGGGGCGGCTTTCCTACAATGAGCAGTTCTTC. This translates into CASSIEGRLSYNEQFF.

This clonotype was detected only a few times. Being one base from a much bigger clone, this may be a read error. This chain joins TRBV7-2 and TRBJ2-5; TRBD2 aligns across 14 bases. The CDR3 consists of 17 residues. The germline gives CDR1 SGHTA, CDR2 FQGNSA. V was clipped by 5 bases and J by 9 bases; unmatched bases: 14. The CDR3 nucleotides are TGTGCCAGCAGCACGGGACTAGCGGGAGCAGGCATTGAGCCCCAGTACTTC. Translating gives CASSTGLAGAGIEPQYF.

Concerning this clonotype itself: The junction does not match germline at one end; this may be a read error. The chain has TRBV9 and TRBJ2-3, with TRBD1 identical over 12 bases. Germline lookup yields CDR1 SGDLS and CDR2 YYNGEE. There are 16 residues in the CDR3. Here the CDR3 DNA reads TGTGCCAGCAGCAACCGGGACAGGGGGCGCACGGATACGCAGTATTTT. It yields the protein CASSNRDRGRTDTQYF.

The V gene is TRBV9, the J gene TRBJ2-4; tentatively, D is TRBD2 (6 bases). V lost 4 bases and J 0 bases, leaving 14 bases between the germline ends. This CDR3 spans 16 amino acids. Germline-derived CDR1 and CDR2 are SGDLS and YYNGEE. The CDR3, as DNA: TGTGCCAGCAGCCCCCACGGGGGACTAGCCAAAAACATTCAGTACTTC. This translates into CASSPHGGLAKNIQYF. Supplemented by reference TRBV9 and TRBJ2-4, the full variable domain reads DSGVTQTPKHLITATGQRVTLRCSPRSGDLSVYWYQQSLDQGLQFLIQYYNGEERAKGNILERFSAQQFPDLHSELNLSSLELGDSALYFCASSPHGGLAKNIQYFGAGTRLSVL.

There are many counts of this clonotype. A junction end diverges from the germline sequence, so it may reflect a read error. CDR3 DNA: TGCAGTGCTTACTTTCGTTTCGACCAGTCCTTC. Translating gives CSAYFRFDQSF. This sequence joins TRBV20-1 and TRBJ2-5; D not certain. This CDR3 has 11 residues. Germline V CDR1 and CDR2: DFQATT, SNEGSKA (reference sequence).

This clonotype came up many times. In DNA form, the CDR3 reads TGTGCCAGCAGCCCCCGGACCGCGGTGATTTCCTACGAGCAGTACTTC. Its translation: CASSPRTAVISYEQYF. The rearrangement uses TRBV11-2 and TRBJ2-7; D ambiguous. This CDR3 comprises 16 residues. Trimming shortened V by 5 bases and J by 1 base, and 18 bases separated the two germline ends. Germline V gene data show CDR1 as SGHAT and CDR2 as FQNNGV.

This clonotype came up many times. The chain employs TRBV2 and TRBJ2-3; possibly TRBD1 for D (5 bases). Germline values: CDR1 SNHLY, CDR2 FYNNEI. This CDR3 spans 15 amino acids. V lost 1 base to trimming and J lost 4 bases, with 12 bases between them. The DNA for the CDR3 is TGTGCCAGCAGTGAAGGGACATCTCGAGCAGATACGCAGTATTTT. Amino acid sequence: CASSEGTSRADTQYF.

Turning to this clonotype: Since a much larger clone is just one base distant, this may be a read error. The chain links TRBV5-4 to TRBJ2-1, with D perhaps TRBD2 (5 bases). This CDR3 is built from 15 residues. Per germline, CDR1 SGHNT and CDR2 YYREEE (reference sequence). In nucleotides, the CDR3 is TGTGCCAGCAGCCTGATGGAGGTTCCGGGAAATGAGCAGTCCTTC. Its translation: CASSLMEVPGNEQSF. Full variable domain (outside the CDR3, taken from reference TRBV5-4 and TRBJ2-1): ETGVTQSPTHLIKTRGQQVTLRCSSQSGHNTVSWYQQALGQGPQFIFQYYREEENGRGNFPPRFSGLQFPNYSSELNVNALELDDSALYLCASSLMEVPGNEQSFGPGTRLTVL.

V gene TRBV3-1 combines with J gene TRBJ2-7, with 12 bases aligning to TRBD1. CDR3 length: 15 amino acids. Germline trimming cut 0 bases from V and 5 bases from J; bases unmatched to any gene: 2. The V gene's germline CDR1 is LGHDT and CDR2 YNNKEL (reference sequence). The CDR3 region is CASSQEGQGANEQYF. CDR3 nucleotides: TGTGCCAGCAGCCAAGAGGGACAGGGGGCCAACGAGCAGTACTTC.

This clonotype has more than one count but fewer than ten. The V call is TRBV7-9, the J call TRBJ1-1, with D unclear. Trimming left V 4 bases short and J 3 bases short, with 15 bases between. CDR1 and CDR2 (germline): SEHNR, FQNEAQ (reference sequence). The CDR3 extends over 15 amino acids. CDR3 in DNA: TGTGCCAGCAGCTATTCACCGACTAGGTACACTGAAGCTTTCTTT. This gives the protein CASSYSPTRYTEAFF.

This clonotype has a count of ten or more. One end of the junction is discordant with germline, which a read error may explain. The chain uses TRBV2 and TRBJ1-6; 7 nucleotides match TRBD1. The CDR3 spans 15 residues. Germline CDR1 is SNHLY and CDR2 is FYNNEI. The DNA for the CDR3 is TGTGCCAGCAGGGAGGGACAGCCATTGGTATCACTCCTCCACTTT. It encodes CASREGQPLVSLLHF.